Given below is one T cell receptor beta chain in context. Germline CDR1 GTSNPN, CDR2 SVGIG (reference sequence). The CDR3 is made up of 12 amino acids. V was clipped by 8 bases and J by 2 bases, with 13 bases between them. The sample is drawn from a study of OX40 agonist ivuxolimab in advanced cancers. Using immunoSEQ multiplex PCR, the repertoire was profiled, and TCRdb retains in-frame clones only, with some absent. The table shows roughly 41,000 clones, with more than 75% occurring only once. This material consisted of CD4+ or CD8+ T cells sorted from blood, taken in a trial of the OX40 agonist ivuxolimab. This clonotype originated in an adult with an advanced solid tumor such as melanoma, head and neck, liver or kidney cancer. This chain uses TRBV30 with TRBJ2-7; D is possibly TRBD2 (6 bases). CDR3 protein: CAGGRAPYEQYF. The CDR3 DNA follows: TGTGCCGGAGGGCGAGCCCCCTACGAGCAGTACTTC.